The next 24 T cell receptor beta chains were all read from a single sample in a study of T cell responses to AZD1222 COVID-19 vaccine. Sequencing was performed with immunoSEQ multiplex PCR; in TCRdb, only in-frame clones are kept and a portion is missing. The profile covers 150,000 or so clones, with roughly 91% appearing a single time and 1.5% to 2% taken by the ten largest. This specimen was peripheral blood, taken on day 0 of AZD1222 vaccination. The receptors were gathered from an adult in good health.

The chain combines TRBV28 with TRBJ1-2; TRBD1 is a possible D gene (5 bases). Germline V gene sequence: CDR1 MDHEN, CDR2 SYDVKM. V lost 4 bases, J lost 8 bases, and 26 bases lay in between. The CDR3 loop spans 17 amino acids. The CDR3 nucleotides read TGTGCCAGCAGTTCTTATTTATCCCTGGGGGGGAGGGGCGGCTACACCTTC. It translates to CASSSYLSLGGRGGYTF.

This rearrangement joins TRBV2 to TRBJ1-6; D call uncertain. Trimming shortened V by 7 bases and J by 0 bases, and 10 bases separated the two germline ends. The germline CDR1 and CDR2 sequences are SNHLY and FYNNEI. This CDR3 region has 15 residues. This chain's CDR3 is CASKAQSSYNSPLHF. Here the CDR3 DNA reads TGTGCCAGCAAGGCCCAGAGCTCCTATAATTCACCCCTCCACTTT.

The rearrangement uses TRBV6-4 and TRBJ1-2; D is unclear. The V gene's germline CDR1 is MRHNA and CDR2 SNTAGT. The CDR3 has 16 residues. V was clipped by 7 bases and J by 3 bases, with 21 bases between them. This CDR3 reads CASTRRSTSRDYGYTF. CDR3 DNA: TGTGCCAGCACCAGAAGGAGCACCTCGCGAGACTATGGCTACACCTTC.

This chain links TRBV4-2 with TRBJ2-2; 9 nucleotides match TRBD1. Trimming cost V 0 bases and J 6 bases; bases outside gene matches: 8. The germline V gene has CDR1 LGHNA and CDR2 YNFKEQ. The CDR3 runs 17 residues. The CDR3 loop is CASSQDGGQGVSGELFF. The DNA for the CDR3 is TGTGCCAGCAGCCAAGATGGGGGACAGGGTGTATCCGGGGAGCTGTTTTTT.

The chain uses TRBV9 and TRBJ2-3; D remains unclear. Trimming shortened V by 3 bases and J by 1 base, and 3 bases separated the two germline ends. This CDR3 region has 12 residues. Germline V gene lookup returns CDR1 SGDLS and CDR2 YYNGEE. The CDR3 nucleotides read TGTGCCAGCAGCGCCGGCACAGATACGCAGTATTTT. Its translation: CASSAGTDTQYF. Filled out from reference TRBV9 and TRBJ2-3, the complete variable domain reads DSGVTQTPKHLITATGQRVTLRCSPRSGDLSVYWYQQSLDQGLQFLIQYYNGEERAKGNILERFSAQQFPDLHSELNLSSLELGDSALYFCASSAGTDTQYFGPGTRLTVL.

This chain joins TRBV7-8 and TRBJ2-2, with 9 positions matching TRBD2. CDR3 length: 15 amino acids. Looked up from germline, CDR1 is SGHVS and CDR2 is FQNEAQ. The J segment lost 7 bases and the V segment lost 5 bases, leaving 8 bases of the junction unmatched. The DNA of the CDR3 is TGTGCCAGCAGCCAAGGTGCTAGCGGGATCGGGGAGCTGTTTTTT. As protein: CASSQGASGIGELFF.

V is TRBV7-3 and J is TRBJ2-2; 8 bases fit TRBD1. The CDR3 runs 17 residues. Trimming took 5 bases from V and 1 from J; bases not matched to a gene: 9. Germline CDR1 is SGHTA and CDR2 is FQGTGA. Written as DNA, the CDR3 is TGTGCCAGCAGCCTCCGACCAGGGGGCTTGAACACCGGGGAGCTGTTTTTT. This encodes CASSLRPGGLNTGELFF.

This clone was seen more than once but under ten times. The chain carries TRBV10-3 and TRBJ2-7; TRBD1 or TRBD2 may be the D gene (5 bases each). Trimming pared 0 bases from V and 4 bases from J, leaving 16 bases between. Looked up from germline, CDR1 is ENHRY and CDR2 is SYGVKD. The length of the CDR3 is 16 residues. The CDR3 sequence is CAISESGTRTSYEQYF. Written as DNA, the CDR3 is TGTGCCATCAGTGAGTCGGGGACCCGGACGTCATACGAGCAGTACTTC.

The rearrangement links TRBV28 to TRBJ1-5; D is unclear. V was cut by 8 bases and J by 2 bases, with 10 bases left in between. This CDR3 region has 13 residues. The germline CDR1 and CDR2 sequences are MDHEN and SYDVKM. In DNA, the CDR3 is TGTGCCAGCTCAACTAGGGGCAATCAGCCCCAGCATTTT. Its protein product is CASSTRGNQPQHF. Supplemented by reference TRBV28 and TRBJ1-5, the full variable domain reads DVKVTQSSRYLVKRTGEKVFLECVQDMDHENMFWYRQDPGLGLRLIYFSYDVKMKEKGDIPEGYSVSREKKERFSLILESASTNQTSMYLCASSTRGNQPQHFGDGTRLSIL.

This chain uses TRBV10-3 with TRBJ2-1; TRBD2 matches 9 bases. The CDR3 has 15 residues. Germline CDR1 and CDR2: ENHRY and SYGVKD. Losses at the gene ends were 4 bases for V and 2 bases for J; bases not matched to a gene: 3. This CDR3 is CAISAKRGAYNEQFF. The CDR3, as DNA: TGTGCCATCAGTGCTAAGCGGGGGGCCTACAATGAGCAGTTCTTC.

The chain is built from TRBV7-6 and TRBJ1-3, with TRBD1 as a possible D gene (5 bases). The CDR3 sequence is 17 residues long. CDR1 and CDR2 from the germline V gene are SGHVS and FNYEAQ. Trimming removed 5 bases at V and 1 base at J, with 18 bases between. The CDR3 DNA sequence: TGTGCCAGCAGCAACGCCCCCGACAGATCGTCTGGAAACACCATATATTTT. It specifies CASSNAPDRSSGNTIYF.

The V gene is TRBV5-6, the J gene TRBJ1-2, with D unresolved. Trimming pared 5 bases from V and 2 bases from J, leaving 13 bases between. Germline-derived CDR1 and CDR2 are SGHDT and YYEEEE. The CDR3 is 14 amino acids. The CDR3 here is CASSKKDGNYGYTF. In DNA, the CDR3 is TGTGCCAGCAGTAAGAAGGACGGCAACTATGGCTACACCTTC.

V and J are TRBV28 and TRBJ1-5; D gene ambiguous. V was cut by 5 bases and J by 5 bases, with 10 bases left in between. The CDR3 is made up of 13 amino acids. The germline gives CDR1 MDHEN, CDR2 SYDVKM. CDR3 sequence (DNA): TGTGCCAGCAGTCCCCAGAGCGATCAGCCCCAGCATTTT. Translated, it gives CASSPQSDQPQHF. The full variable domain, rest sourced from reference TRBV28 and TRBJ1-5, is DVKVTQSSRYLVKRTGEKVFLECVQDMDHENMFWYRQDPGLGLRLIYFSYDVKMKEKGDIPEGYSVSREKKERFSLILESASTNQTSMYLCASSPQSDQPQHFGDGTRLSIL.

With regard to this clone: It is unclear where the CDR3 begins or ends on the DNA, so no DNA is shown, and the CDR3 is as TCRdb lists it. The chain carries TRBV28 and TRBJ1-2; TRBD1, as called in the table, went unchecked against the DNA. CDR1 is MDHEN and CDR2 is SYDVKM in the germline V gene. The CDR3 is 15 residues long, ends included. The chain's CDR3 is CASSFGPGANYGYTF.

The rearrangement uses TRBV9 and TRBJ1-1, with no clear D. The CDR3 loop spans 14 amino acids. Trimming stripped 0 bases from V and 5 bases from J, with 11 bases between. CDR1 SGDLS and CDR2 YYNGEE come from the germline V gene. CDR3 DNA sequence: TGTGCCAGCAGCGTAGGGGAGGGAAGGACTGAAGCTTTCTTT. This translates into CASSVGEGRTEAFF.

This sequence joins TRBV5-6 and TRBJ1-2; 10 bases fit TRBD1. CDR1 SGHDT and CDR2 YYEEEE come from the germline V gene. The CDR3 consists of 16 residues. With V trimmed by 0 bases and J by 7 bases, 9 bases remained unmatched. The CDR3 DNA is TGTGCCAGCAGCTTGGGGCTTGGTGACAGGGGGCTTGGCTACACCTTC. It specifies CASSLGLGDRGLGYTF.

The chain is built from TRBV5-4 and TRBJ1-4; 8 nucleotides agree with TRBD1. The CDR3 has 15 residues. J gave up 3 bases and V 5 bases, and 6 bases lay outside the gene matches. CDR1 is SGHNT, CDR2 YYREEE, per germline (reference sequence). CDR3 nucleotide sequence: TGTGCCAGCAGTTCCCAGGGGGCGGCTAATGAAAAACTGTTTTTT. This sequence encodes CASSSQGAANEKLFF.

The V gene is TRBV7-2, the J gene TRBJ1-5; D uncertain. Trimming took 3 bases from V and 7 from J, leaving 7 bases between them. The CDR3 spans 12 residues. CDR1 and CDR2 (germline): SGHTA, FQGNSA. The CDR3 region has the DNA TGTGCCAGCAGCTTGGCCGGACAGCCCCAGCATTTT. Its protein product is CASSLAGQPQHF.

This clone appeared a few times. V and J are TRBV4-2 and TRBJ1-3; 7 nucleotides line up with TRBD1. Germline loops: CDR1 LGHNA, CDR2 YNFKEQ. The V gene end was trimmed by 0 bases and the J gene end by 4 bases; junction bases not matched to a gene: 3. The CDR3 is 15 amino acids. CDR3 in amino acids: CASSQESTGGNTIYF. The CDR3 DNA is TGTGCCAGCAGCCAAGAGTCGACAGGGGGAAACACCATATATTTT.

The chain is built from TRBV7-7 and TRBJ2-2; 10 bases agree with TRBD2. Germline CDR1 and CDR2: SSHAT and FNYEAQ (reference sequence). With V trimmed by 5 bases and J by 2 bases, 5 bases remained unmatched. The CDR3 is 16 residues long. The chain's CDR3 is CASSGLAGANTGELFF. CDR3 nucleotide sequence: TGTGCCAGCAGCGGTCTAGCGGGGGCCAACACCGGGGAGCTGTTTTTT.

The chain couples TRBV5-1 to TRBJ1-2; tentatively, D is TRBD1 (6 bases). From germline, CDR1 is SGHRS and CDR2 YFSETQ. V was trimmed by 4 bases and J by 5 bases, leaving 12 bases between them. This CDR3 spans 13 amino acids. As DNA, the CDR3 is TGCGCCAGCAGCCCCGGGGGCGTTTATGGCTACACCTTC. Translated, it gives CASSPGGVYGYTF. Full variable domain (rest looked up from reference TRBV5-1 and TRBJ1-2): KAGVTQTPRYLIKTRGQQVTLSCSPISGHRSVSWYQQTPGQGLQFLFEYFSETQRNKGNFPGRFSGRQFSNSRSEMNVSTLELGDSALYLCASSPGGVYGYTFGSGTRLTVV.

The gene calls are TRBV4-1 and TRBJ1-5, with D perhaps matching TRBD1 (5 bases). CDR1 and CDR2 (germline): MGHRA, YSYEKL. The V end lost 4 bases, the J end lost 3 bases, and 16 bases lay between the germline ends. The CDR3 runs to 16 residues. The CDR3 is CASSLGLEGHNQPQHF. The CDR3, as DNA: TGCGCCAGCAGCCTCGGACTGGAGGGGCACAATCAGCCCCAGCATTTT.

The CDR3 DNA reads TGTGCCAGCAGCCATCTCCTGATAGGGGGGAAGAACACTGAAGCTTTCTTT. It specifies CASSHLLIGGKNTEAFF. This sequence joins TRBV4-2 and TRBJ1-1; possibly TRBD1 for D (6 bases). In germline, CDR1 is LGHNA, CDR2 YNFKEQ. Trimming took off 3 bases at V and 1 base at J, with 18 bases between the two ends. The CDR3 totals 17 residues.

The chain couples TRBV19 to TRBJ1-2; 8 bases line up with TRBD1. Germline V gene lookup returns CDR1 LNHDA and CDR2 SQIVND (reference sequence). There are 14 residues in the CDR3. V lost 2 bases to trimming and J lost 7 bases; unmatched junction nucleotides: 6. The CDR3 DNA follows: TGTGCCAGTAGTATAAAGACCCAGGGGGCTGGCTACACCTTC. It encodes CASSIKTQGAGYTF.